The sequence of this TCR beta chain was determined in a study of blood T cell repertoires in COVID-19. Profiled with immunoSEQ multiplex PCR; TCRdb holds only in-frame clones, not every one. This repertoire shows about 81,000 clones, more than 75% found once; its top ten account for 7.4%. The CDR3 consists of 15 residues. V dropped 0 bases and J dropped 2; count of bases not matched to a gene: 1. The germline V gene has CDR1 LGHNA and CDR2 YNFKEQ. The receptor was isolated from a human donor in a cohort sampled during active COVID-19. The V gene is TRBV4-2, the J gene TRBJ1-3; 7 bases map to TRBD1. Sequencing used peripheral blood. CDR3 bases: TGTGCCAGCAGCCAAGATGGGACAGCTGGAAACACCATATATTTT. Protein product: CASSQDGTAGNTIYF.